This T cell receptor beta chain emerged from a study of CD8 T cells in Susac syndrome. The healthy controls were matched to patients by age and sex. The authors negatively isolated CD8+ and CD4+ T cells and FACS-enriched TEMRA cells. V lost 3 bases to trimming and J lost 7 bases, with 13 bases between them. The CDR3 covers 13 residues. In germline, CDR1 is SGHNT, CDR2 YYREEE (reference sequence). Random-hexamer reverse transcription was applied to roughly 0.5 to 1 ug RNA. Coverage of TCR beta CDR3 amplification by immunoSEQ multiplex PCR extended to 54 Vbeta and 13 Jbeta. One entry per CDR3 protein results from TCRdb running MiXCR on the immunoSEQ multiplex PCR reads. The data hold over 95,000 distinct CDR3 sequences, with approximately 91% observed a single time.

The source material was CD4+ T cells from PBMCs. This clonotype was obtained from a human donor in good health. The J gene is TRBJ2-5, the V gene TRBV5-4, with D possibly TRBD1 on 5 matching bases. CDR3 sequence reads: CASSSQGIGTQYF. The CDR3 DNA reads as TGTGCCAGCAGCTCTCAGGGTATAGGGACCCAGTACTTC.